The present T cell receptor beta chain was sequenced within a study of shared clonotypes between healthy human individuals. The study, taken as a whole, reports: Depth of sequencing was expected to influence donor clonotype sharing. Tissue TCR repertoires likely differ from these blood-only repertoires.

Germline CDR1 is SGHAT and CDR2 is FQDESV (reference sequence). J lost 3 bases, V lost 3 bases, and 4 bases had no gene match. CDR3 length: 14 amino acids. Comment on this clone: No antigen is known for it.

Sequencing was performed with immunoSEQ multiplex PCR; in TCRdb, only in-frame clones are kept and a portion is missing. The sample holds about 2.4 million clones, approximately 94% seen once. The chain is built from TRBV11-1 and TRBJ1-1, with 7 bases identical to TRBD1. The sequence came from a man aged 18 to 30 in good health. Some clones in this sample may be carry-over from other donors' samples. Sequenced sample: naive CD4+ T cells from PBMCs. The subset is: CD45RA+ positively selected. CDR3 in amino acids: CASSLAGTDTEAFF. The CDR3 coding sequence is TGTGCCAGCAGCTTGGCCGGGACAGACACTGAAGCTTTCTTT.